Described below is a single T cell receptor beta chain sequence and its context. Source study methods: Counts of nucleated cells, estimated from reference gene primer amplification, were obtained. Here immunoSEQ multiplex PCR was the method, and the copy in TCRdb shows in-frame clones only, minus some. The V and J calls and the clone size are those of that table, but D and trimming were determined from the DNA. This table holds roughly 40,000 clones, 90% to 95% found once. The data belong to a study of blood T cell repertoires in COVID-19. Overall study context: Samples of COVID-19 (acute and convalescent) were obtained from the United States, Italy and Spain.

The CDR3 has 15 amino acids. Trimming took 1 base from V and 5 from J, leaving 10 bases between them. In germline, CDR1 is SGHRS, CDR2 YFSETQ. The source material was peripheral blood. J is TRBJ1-6 and V is TRBV5-1; D not certain. The clonotype was recovered from a human donor in a cohort sampled during active COVID-19. The CDR3 DNA follows: TGCGCCAGCAGCTTGCTCGCAGAAAATAATTCACCCCTCCACTTT. This encodes CASSLLAENNSPLHF.